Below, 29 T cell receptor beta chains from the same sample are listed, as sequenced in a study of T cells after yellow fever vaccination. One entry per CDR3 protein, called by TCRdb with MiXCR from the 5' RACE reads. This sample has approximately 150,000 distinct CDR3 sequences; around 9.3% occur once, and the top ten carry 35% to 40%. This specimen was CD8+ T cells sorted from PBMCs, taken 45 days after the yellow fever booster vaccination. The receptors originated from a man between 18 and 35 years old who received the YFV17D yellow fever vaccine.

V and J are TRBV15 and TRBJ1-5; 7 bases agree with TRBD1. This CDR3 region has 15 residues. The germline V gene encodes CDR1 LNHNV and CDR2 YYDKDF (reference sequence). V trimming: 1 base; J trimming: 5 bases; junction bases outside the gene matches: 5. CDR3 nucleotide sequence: TGTGCCACCAGCAGAGCTATCCAGGGGGATCAGCCCCAGCATTTT. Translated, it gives CATSRAIQGDQPQHF.

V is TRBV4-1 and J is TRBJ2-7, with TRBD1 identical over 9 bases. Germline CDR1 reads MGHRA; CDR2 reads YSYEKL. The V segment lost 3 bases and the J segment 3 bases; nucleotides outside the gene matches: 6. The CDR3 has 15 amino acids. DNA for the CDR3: TGCGCCAGCAGCCATGAGGGACAGGGTATCTACGAGCAGTACTTC. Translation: CASSHEGQGIYEQYF.

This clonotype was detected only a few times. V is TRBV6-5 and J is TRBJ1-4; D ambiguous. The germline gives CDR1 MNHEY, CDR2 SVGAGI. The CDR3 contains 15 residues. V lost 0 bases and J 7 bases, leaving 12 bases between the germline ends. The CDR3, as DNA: TGTGCCAGCAGTTACTCTGGGCGGTTTGGTGAAAAACTGTTTTTT. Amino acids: CASSYSGRFGEKLFF.

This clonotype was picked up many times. In DNA, the CDR3 is TGTGCCAGCCATTCTAGGGATGGCTACACCTTC. Protein product: CASHSRDGYTF. The chain is built from TRBV25-1 and TRBJ1-2, with D hard to call. V dropped 8 bases and J dropped 6 bases, with 10 bases sitting between them. CDR1 is MGHDK, CDR2 SYGVNS, per germline. CDR3 size: 11 residues.

The CDR3 is CASSLGTSANNEQFF. As DNA, the CDR3 is TGTGCCAGCAGTTTAGGGACTAGCGCTAACAATGAGCAGTTCTTC. This rearrangement joins TRBV27 to TRBJ2-1; 10 bases agree with TRBD2. Looked up from germline, CDR1 is MNHEY and CDR2 is SMNVEV (reference sequence). The J segment lost 5 bases and the V segment lost 2 bases, leaving 3 bases of the junction unmatched. The CDR3 is made up of 15 amino acids.

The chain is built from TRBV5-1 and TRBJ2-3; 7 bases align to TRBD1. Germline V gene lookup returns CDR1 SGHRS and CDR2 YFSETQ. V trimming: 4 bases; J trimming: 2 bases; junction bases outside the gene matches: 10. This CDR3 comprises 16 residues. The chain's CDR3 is CASSPRTGRNTDTQYF. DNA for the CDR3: TGCGCCAGCAGCCCTCGGACAGGACGAAACACAGATACGCAGTATTTT.

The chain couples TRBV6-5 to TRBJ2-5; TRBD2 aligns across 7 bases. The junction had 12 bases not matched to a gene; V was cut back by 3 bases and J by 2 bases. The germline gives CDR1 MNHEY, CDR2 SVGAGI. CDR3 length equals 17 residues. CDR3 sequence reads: CASSYKGDLAGQETQYF. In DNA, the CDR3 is TGTGCCAGCAGTTATAAAGGGGACTTAGCGGGTCAAGAGACCCAGTACTTC.

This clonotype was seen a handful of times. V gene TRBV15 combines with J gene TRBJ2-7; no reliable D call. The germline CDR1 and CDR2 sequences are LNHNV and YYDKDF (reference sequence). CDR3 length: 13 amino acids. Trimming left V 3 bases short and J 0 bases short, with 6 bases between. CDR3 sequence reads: CATSSLSSYEQYF. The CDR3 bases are TGTGCCACCAGCAGCTTGTCCTCCTACGAGCAGTACTTC.

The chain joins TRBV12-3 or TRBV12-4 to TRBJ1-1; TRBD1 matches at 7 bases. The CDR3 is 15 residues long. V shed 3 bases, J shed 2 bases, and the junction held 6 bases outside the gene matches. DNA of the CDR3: TGTGCCAGCAGTTTGGGGGACAGTATAAACACTGAAGCTTTCTTT. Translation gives CASSLGDSINTEAFF.

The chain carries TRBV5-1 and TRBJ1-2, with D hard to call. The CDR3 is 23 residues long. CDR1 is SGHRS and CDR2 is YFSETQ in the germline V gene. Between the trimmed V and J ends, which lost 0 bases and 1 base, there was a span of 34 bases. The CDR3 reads CASSLVFYSPSVFGFGFNYGYTF. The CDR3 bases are TGCGCCAGCAGCTTGGTATTTTATTCTCCGTCGGTCTTTGGTTTCGGCTTTAACTATGGCTACACCTTC.

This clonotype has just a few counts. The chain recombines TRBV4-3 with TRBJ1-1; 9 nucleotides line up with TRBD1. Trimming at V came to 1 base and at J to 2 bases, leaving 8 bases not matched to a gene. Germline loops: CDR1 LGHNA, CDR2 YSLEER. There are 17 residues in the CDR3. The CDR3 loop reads CASSQVTGGRSNTEAFF. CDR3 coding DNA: TGCGCCAGCAGCCAAGTGACAGGGGGTCGTTCTAACACTGAAGCTTTCTTT.

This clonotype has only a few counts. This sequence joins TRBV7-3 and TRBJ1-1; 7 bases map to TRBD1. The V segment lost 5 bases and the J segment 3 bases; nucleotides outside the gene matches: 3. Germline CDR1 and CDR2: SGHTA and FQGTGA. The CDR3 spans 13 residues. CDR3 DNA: TGTGCCAGCAGCCTCGGGACAGACACTGAAGCTTTCTTT. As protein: CASSLGTDTEAFF.

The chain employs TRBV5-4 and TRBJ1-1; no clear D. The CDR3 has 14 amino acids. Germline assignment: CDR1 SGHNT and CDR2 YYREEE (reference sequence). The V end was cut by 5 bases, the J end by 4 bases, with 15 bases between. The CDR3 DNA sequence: TGTGCCAGCAGTCGAGTCCCAGGCAGCACTGAAGCTTTCTTT. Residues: CASSRVPGSTEAFF.

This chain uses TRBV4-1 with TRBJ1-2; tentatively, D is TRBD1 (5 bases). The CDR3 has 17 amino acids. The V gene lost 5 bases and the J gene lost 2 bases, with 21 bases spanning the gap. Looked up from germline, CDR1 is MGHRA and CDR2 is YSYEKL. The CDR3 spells CASSYAHRRSKNYGYTF. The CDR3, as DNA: TGCGCCAGCAGCTACGCCCACAGGAGATCTAAAAACTATGGCTACACCTTC.

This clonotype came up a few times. The CDR3 spells CASSLSPRAYEQYV. The CDR3 coding sequence is TGTGCCAGCAGTTTATCTCCCAGAGCCTACGAGCAGTACGTC. This chain links TRBV27 with TRBJ2-7; no definite D call. CDR1 is MNHEY, CDR2 SMNVEV, per germline (reference sequence). V was trimmed by 0 bases and J by 2 bases, leaving 8 bases between them. The CDR3 sequence is 14 residues long.

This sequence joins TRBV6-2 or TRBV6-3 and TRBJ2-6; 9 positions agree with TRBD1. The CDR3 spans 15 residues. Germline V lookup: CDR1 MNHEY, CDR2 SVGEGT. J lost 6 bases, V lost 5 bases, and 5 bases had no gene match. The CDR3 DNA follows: TGTGCCAGCAGTATGGGACAGGGTATGGCCAACGTCCTGACTTTC. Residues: CASSMGQGMANVLTF.

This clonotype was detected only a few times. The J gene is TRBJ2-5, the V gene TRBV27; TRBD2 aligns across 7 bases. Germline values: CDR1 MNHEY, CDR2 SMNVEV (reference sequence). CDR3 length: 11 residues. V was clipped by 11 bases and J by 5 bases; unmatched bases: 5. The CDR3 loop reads CARTSVETQYF. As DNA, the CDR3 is TGTGCCCGCACTAGCGTGGAGACCCAGTACTTC.

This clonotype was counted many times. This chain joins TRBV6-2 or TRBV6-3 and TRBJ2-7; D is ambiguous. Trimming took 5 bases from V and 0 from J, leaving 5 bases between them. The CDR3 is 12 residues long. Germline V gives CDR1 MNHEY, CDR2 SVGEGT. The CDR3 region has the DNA TGTGCCAGCAGTAGGAGCTCCTACGAGCAGTACGTC. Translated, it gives CASSRSSYEQYV.

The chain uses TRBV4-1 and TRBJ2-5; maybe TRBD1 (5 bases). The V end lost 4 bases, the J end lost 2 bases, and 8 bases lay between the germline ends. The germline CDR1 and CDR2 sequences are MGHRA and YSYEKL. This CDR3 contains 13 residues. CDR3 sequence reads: CASSRRVQETQYF. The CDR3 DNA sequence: TGCGCCAGCAGCCGCAGGGTGCAAGAGACCCAGTACTTC.

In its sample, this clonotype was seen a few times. The CDR3 DNA reads TGTGCCAGCAGCTTAGATCTGGTCGACGAGACCCAGTACTTC. Translation: CASSLDLVDETQYF. The rearrangement joins TRBV11-2 to TRBJ2-5, with D uncertain. Germline-derived CDR1 and CDR2 are SGHAT and FQNNGV. V was trimmed by 0 bases and J by 5 bases, leaving 10 bases between them. CDR3 length equals 14 residues.

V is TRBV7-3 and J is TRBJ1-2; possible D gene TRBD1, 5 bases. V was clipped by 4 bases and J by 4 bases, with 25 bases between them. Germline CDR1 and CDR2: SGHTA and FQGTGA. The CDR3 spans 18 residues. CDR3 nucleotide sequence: TGTGCCAGCAGCTCCCCGGGGCTCCGATGCGGGGTATCCTATGGCTACACCTTC. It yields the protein CASSSPGLRCGVSYGYTF.

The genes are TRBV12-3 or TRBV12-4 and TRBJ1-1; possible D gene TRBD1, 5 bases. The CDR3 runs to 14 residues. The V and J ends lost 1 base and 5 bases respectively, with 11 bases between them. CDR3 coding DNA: TGTGCCAGCAGTTTAGGGGGGAGTCGGACTGAAGCTTTCTTT. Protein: CASSLGGSRTEAFF.

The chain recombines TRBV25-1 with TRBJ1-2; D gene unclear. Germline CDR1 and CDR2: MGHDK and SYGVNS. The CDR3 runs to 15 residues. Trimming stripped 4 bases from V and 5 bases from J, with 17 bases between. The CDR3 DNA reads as TGTGCCAGCAGTGTCCTAGCAGACGGCCGATATGGCTACACCTTC. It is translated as CASSVLADGRYGYTF.

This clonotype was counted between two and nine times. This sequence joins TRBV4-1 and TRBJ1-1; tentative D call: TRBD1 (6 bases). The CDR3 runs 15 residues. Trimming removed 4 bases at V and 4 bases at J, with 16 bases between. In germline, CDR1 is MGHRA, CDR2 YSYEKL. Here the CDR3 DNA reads TGCGCCAGCAGCCCCCTCGGGGGGCGAGGCACTGAAGCTTTCTTT. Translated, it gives CASSPLGGRGTEAFF.

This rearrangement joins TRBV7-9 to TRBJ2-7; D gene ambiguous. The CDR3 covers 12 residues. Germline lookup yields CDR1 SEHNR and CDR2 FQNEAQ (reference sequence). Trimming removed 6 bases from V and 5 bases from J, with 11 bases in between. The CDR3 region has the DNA TGTGCCAGCAGTATGGCCCGCCACGAGCAGTACTTC. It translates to CASSMARHEQYF.

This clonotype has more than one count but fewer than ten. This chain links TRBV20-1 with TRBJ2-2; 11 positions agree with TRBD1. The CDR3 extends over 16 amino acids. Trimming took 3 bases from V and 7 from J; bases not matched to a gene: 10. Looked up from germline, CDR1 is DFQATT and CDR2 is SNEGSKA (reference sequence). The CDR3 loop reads CSASSAGTGGFGELFF. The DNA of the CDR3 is TGCAGTGCTAGCTCGGCAGGGACAGGGGGTTTCGGGGAGCTGTTTTTT.

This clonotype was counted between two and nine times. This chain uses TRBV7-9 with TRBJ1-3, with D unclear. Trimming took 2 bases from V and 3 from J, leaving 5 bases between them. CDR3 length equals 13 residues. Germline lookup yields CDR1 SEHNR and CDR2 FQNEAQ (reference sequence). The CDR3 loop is CASSLSFGNTIYF. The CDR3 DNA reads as TGTGCCAGCAGCTTATCATTTGGAAACACCATATATTTT.

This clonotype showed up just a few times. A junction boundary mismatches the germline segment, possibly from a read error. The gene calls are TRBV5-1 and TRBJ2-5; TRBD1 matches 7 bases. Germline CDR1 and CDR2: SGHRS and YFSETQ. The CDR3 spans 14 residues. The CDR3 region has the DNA TGCGCCAGCAGTTATGGACAGGACCAGGAGACCCAGTACTTC. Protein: CASSYGQDQETQYF.

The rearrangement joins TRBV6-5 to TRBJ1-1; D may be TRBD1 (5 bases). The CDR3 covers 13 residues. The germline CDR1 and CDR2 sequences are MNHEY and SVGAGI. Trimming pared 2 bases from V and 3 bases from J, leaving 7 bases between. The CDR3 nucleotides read TGTGCCAGCAGTTACGGGGGGGACACTGAAGCTTTCTTT. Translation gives CASSYGGDTEAFF.